This T cell receptor beta chain was profiled in a study of blood T cell repertoires in COVID-19. CDR3 length equals 18 residues. Between the trimmed V and J ends, which lost 0 bases and 6 bases, there was a span of 21 bases. Profiling relied on immunoSEQ multiplex PCR, and the TCRdb table lists in-frame clones only, not all of them. This sample has some 300,000 clones, with around nine tenths found just once. The clonotype comes from a man between 65 and 80 years old with acute or convalescent COVID-19. The chain joins TRBV23-1 to TRBJ2-1; D is possibly TRBD1 (5 bases). TRBV23-1 is an ORF, with its function uncertain. The source material was peripheral blood. In DNA, the CDR3 is TGCGCCAGCAGTCAATCTCTGTCGATCGGACAAACCCCCAATGAGCAGTTCTTC. It yields the protein CASSQSLSIGQTPNEQFF.